The 3 T cell receptor beta chains below come from one sample, sequenced in a study of T cell responses to AZD1222 COVID-19 vaccine. The repertoire was sequenced with immunoSEQ multiplex PCR; TCRdb's copy has only in-frame clones and lacks some. This table holds about 170,000 clones, around 85% found once. The material was peripheral blood, obtained 28 days after the second AZD1222 dose. All receptors derive from an adult who received the AZD1222 COVID-19 vaccine.

This chain joins TRBV30 and TRBJ1-6; 7 bases line up with TRBD1. CDR1 is GTSNPN, CDR2 SVGIG, per germline (reference sequence). The trim removed 0 bases at V and 9 bases at J, leaving 5 bases unmatched. This CDR3 has 14 amino acids. CDR3 loop: CAWSVDRAASPLHF. The CDR3 coding sequence is TGTGCCTGGAGTGTCGACAGGGCGGCTTCACCCCTCCACTTT.

V is TRBV4-3 and J is TRBJ2-7; 7 bases match TRBD2. The germline gives CDR1 LGHNA, CDR2 YSLEER. CDR3 size: 15 residues. After removal of 1 base from V and 0 bases from J, the junction contained 3 bases not matched to a gene. The CDR3 here is CASSQALAASYEQYF. The CDR3 DNA reads TGCGCCAGCAGCCAAGCCCTAGCGGCCTCCTACGAGCAGTACTTC.

The rearrangement uses TRBV11-2 and TRBJ1-1; 11 bases fit TRBD1. The CDR3 loop spans 14 amino acids. The junction had 3 bases not matched to a gene; V was cut back by 3 bases and J by 6 bases. Germline CDR1 SGHAT, CDR2 FQNNGV. CDR3 in DNA: TGTGCCAGCAGCTTTGGACAGGGGGCTTCTGAAGCTTTCTTT. This codes for CASSFGQGASEAFF.